This T cell receptor beta chain was recorded in a study of CD8 T cells in ankylosing spondylitis. Study-level results: In ankylosing spondylitis blood, a motif of about 8 highly homologous TCR beta variants appeared characteristic. Clones tied to disease were said to be significantly enriched in matched ankylosing spondylitis synovial fluid.

Quantitative molecular-barcoded 5'-RACE generated the TCR beta libraries. Each CDR3 protein gets one entry after TCRdb re-called the 5' RACE reads with MiXCR. In the table there are 130,000 or so distinct CDR3 sequences, over 10% of which are singletons. From germline, CDR1 is DFQATT and CDR2 SNEGSKA (reference sequence). With 6 bases clipped from V and 4 bases from J, the junction kept 4 bases outside the gene matches. This CDR3 comprises 12 residues. This clonotype was found many times. Its antigen is unknown. The source of this sequence is a female donor with ankylosing spondylitis or in good health (not recorded which). Sequencing was performed on blood, either unsorted or a sorted T cell fraction (not recorded which). The V call is TRBV20-1, the J call TRBJ1-1; 8 bases match TRBD1. The CDR3 DNA reads as TGCAGTGCCACCCAGGGGGCCACTGAAGCTTTCTTT. Its translation: CSATQGATEAFF.